These T cell receptor beta chains were read from a single sample in a study of human T cells and chemical hapten exposure. TCRdb processed the RACE reads anew with MiXCR; each CDR3 protein has one entry. This table holds about 380,000 distinct CDR3 sequences, nearly 6.5% found once. The sample here was whole blood, taken in connection with sensitization to the hapten diphenylcyclopropenone (DPC). These receptors were collected from a young woman with alopecia areata. Some clones in this sample may be carry-over from other donors' samples. Each CDR3 is given with its conserved first and last residue. Each record gives: J gene, D gene, clone size, V gene, CDR3 protein, CDR3 DNA. The D gene is left open where the match is weak. Size is omitted from some rows. Given values are once, few, many or a class for expanded clones.

>TRBJ2-7|NA|NA|TRBV20-1
CSALRLGQYEQYF
TGCAGTGCTCTCCGCCTCGGGCAGTACGAGCAGTACTTC
>TRBJ1-1|NA|many|TRBV7-7
CASSSLRGTEAFF
TGTGCTAGCAGCTCGCTCAGGGGTACTGAAGCTTTCTTT
>TRBJ2-6|NA|many|TRBV4-3
CASSQERSGSGANVLTF
TGCGCCAGCAGCCAAGAAAGAAGCGGGTCCGGGGCCAACGTCCTGACTTTC
>TRBJ2-5|NA|NA|TRBV6-5
CASSYSRTGTPRETQYF
TGTGCCAGCAGTTACTCGAGAACCGGGACGCCGAGGGAGACCCAGTACTTC
>TRBJ2-3|TRBD1|NA|TRBV5-6
CASSLGTGPTDTQYF
TGTGCCAGCAGCTTGGGGACAGGGCCCACAGATACGCAGTATTTT
>TRBJ1-2|TRBD1|few|TRBV9
CASSSGTGGGYTF
TGTGCCAGCAGCTCCGGGACAGGAGGTGGCTACACCTTC
>TRBJ1-1|NA|many|TRBV25-1
CASSEFLNEAFF
TGTGCCAGCAGTGAATTTTTAAATGAAGCTTTCTTT
>TRBJ1-6|NA|few|TRBV10-3
CAISDPLSSYNSPLHF
TGTGCCATCAGTGACCCGTTGAGCTCCTATAATTCACCCCTCCACTTT
>TRBJ1-5|NA|many|TRBV28
CASSSPGSNQPQHF
TGTGCCAGCTCAAGTCCAGGGAGTAATCAGCCCCAGCATTTT
>TRBJ1-1|NA|NA|TRBV10-3
CAGWDGNTEAFF
TGTGCCGGATGGGACGGGAACACTGAAGCTTTCTTT
>TRBJ2-3|NA|NA|TRBV20-1
CSASVDTQYF
TGCAGTGCTAGCGTAGATACGCAGTATTTT
>TRBJ2-1|NA|NA|TRBV29-1
CSVEKGISYNEQFF
TGCAGCGTTGAGAAAGGGATTTCCTACAATGAGCAGTTCTTC
>TRBJ2-3|NA|NA|TRBV29-1
CSEKSTDTQYF
TGCAGCGAGAAGTCCACAGATACGCAGTATTTT
>TRBJ1-2|NA|many|TRBV4-2
CASSQESGLGRRYGYTF
TGTGCCAGCAGCCAAGAGTCGGGTTTGGGGCGCCGCTATGGCTACACCTTC
>TRBJ1-4|NA|many|TRBV4-1
CASSQGVRDGIEKLFF
TGCGCCAGCAGCCAAGGAGTCCGGGACGGAATTGAAAAACTGTTTTTT
>TRBJ1-1|NA|few|TRBV29-1
CSVDSLNTEAFF
TGCAGCGTCGACTCCTTGAACACTGAAGCTTTCTTT
>TRBJ1-5|TRBD1|few|TRBV5-6
CASSHTGAEGPQHF
TGTGCCAGCAGCCATACAGGGGCCGAGGGGCCCCAGCATTTT
>TRBJ2-1|TRBD2|few|TRBV6-5
CASSYSKRGGSEQFF
TGTGCCAGCAGTTACTCGAAACGGGGGGGCAGTGAGCAGTTCTTC
>TRBJ1-1|NA|many|TRBV6-5
CASSSDRNEAFF
TGTGCCAGCAGCTCTGACAGGAATGAAGCTTTCTTT
>TRBJ1-1|TRBD1|few|TRBV28
CASSWSTGGKGEAFF
TGTGCCAGCAGTTGGTCGACAGGGGGGAAAGGTGAAGCTTTCTTT
>TRBJ1-2|TRBD1|many|TRBV13
CASSLGTGQGYGYTF
TGTGCCAGCAGCTTAGGGACGGGACAGGGGTATGGCTACACCTTC
>TRBJ1-3|TRBD1|NA|TRBV20-1
CSARDPTGTGNTIYF
TGCAGTGCTAGAGACCCGACAGGGACAGGAAACACCATATATTTT
>TRBJ1-1|NA|NA|TRBV6-1
CASSETGRVMAFF
TGTGCCAGCAGTGAAACTGGTCGGGTGATGGCTTTCTTT
>TRBJ1-2|TRBD1|few|TRBV29-1
CSADQGAQDGYTF
TGCAGCGCTGACCAGGGGGCGCAGGATGGCTACACCTTC
>TRBJ2-2|NA|few|TRBV28
CASSLNNGELFF
TGTGCCAGCAGTTTAAATAACGGGGAGCTGTTTTTT
>TRBJ2-3|NA|NA|TRBV27
CASSLSWGTSTDTQYF
TGTGCCAGCAGTTTATCATGGGGGACTTCCACAGATACGCAGTATTTT
>TRBJ2-1|TRBD2|NA|TRBV7-9
CASSFPSGGAPYNEQFF
TGTGCCAGCAGCTTCCCTAGCGGGGGGGCCCCCTACAATGAGCAGTTCTTC
>TRBJ1-1|TRBD1|many|TRBV10-3
CAIGYRDSNTEAFF
TGTGCCATCGGATACCGGGACAGTAATACTGAAGCTTTCTTT
>TRBJ2-7|TRBD1|many|TRBV7-3
CASSLRTGGYEQYF
TGTGCCAGCAGCTTAAGGACAGGGGGCTACGAGCAGTACTTC
>TRBJ1-5|NA|few|TRBV9
CASSVGPTGNQPQHF
TGTGCCAGCAGCGTAGGGCCCACGGGCAATCAGCCCCAGCATTTT
>TRBJ2-3|NA|few|TRBV7-6
CASSSVGERDTQYF
TGTGCCAGCAGCTCCGTCGGGGAGAGAGATACGCAGTATTTT
>TRBJ2-1|NA|NA|TRBV7-9
CASSRTGGGRFF
TGTGCCAGCAGCCGCACAGGGGGAGGGCGGTTCTTC
>TRBJ2-1|NA|NA|TRBV3-1
CASSPWGGPYNEQFF
TGTGCCAGCAGCCCCTGGGGGGGGCCTTACAATGAGCAGTTCTTC
>TRBJ1-5|NA|few|TRBV2
CASSEQSYGNQPQHF
TGTGCCAGCAGTGAACAGTCATATGGCAATCAGCCCCAGCATTTT
>TRBJ1-1|TRBD1|many|TRBV7-2
CASSLTGTGKFF
TGTGCCAGCAGCCTCACCGGGACAGGAAAGTTCTTT
>TRBJ1-1|NA|many|TRBV28
CASEGSPNTEAFF
TGTGCCAGCGAGGGGAGTCCGAACACTGAAGCTTTCTTT
>TRBJ2-7|TRBD1|NA|TRBV29-1
CSAGVRDRVYEQYF
TGCAGCGCGGGAGTCCGGGACAGGGTTTACGAGCAGTACTTC
>TRBJ2-1|TRBD2|NA|TRBV2
CASRSGTSAYNEQFF
TGTGCCAGCAGATCCGGGACTAGCGCCTACAATGAGCAGTTCTTC
>TRBJ2-7|NA|NA|TRBV10-3
CAIRWAGTYEQYF
TGTGCCATCAGGTGGGCCGGGACCTACGAGCAGTACTTC
>TRBJ2-1|NA|many|TRBV7-2
CASSLDPGFREQFF
TGTGCCAGCAGCTTAGATCCTGGGTTTCGCGAGCAGTTCTTC
>TRBJ1-6|TRBD1|NA|TRBV7-2
CASSARQGAGSNSPLHF
TGTGCCAGCAGCGCAAGACAGGGGGCTGGTTCCAATTCACCCCTCCACTTT
>TRBJ1-2|TRBD1|NA|TRBV12-3/TRBV12-4
CASTLRRDSGYTF
TGTGCCAGCACCCTCCGCCGGGACAGCGGCTACACCTTC
>TRBJ2-3|TRBD2|few|TRBV7-2
CASSDLAGATDTQYF
TGTGCCAGCAGCGATCTAGCGGGGGCAACAGATACGCAGTATTTT
>TRBJ1-3|NA|few|TRBV7-8
CASIQTGLGNTIYF
TGTGCCAGCATCCAAACAGGGCTTGGAAACACCATATATTTT
>TRBJ2-1|TRBD2|few|TRBV7-9
CASSLASSSGGYNEQFF
TGTGCCAGCAGCTTAGCTAGTTCTAGCGGAGGCTACAATGAGCAGTTCTTC
>TRBJ1-1|NA|many|TRBV27
CASSLGRATEAFF
TGTGCCAGCAGTTTAGGCAGGGCCACTGAAGCTTTCTTT
>TRBJ1-2|TRBD1|many|TRBV7-2
CASSSRGTEYLYGYTF
TGTGCCAGCAGCTCACGTGGGACAGAGTATCTATATGGCTACACCTTC
>TRBJ2-7|NA|NA|TRBV12-5
CASALSQGEQYF
TGTGCTAGTGCCCTCTCACAGGGCGAGCAGTACTTC
>TRBJ2-2|NA|NA|TRBV20-1
CSARDMTLNTGELFF
TGCAGTGCTAGAGATATGACACTGAACACCGGGGAGCTGTTTTTT
>TRBJ2-3|TRBD1|few|TRBV6-5
CASSNPRDRNTDTQYF
TGTGCCAGCAGCAATCCCAGGGACAGAAACACAGATACGCAGTATTTT
>TRBJ2-3|NA|NA|TRBV7-6
CASSLAFLQGEGTDTQYF
TGTGCCAGCAGCTTAGCGTTTCTCCAGGGGGAGGGCACAGATACGCAGTATTTT
>TRBJ1-1|NA|few|TRBV7-9
CASGFGGLNTEAFF
TGTGCCAGCGGTTTTGGGGGGCTGAACACTGAAGCTTTCTTT
>TRBJ2-5|NA|NA|TRBV10-3
CAGGPTQETQYF
TGTGCCGGGGGACCAACCCAAGAGACCCAGTACTTC
>TRBJ1-6|NA|many|TRBV6-5
CASSSPVGSPLHF
TGTGCCAGCAGTTCCCCCGTGGGTTCACCCCTCCACTTT
>TRBJ1-1|NA|many|TRBV11-1
CASSFGQYAMNTEAFF
TGTGCCAGCAGCTTCGGACAGTATGCCATGAACACTGAAGCTTTCTTT